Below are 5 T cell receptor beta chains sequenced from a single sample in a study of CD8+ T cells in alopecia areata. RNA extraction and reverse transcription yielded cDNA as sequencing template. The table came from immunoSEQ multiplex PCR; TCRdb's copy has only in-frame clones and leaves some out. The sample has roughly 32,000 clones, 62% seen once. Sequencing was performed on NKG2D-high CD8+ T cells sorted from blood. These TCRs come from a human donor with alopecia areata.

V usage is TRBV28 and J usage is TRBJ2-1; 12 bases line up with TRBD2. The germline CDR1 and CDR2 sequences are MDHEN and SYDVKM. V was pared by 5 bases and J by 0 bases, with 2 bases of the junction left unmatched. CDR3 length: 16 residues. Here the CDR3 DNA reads TGTGCCAGCAGTCAGGGACTAGCGGGCTCCTACAATGAGCAGTTCTTC. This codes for CASSQGLAGSYNEQFF.

CDR3 sequence: CASSLSGGRSYEQYF. In DNA, the CDR3 is TGTGCCAGCAGTTTATCTGGCGGGAGGTCCTACGAGCAGTACTTC. V and J are TRBV27 and TRBJ2-7; TRBD2 matches 8 bases. V shed 0 bases, J shed 1 base, and the junction held 2 bases outside the gene matches. The CDR3 has 15 amino acids. CDR1 is MNHEY and CDR2 is SMNVEV in the germline V gene (reference sequence).

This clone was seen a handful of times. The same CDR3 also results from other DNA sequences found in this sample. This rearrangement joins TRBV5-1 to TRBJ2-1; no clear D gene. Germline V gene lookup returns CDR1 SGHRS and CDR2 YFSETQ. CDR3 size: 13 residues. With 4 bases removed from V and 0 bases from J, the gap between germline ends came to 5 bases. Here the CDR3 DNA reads TGCGCCAGCAGCCTCCGCTCCTACAATGAGCAGTTCTTC. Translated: CASSLRSYNEQFF.

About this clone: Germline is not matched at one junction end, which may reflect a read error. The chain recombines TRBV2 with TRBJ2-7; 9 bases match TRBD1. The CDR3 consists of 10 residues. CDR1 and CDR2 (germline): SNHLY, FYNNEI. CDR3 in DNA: TGTGCCAGCACTGACAGGGGGTGGAACTTC. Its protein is CASTDRGWNF.

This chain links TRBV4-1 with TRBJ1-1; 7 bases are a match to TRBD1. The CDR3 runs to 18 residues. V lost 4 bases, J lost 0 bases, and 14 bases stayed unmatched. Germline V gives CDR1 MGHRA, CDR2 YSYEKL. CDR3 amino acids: CASSPWPGQPVMNTEAFF. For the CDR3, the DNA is TGCGCCAGCAGCCCCTGGCCGGGACAGCCTGTAATGAACACTGAAGCTTTCTTT.